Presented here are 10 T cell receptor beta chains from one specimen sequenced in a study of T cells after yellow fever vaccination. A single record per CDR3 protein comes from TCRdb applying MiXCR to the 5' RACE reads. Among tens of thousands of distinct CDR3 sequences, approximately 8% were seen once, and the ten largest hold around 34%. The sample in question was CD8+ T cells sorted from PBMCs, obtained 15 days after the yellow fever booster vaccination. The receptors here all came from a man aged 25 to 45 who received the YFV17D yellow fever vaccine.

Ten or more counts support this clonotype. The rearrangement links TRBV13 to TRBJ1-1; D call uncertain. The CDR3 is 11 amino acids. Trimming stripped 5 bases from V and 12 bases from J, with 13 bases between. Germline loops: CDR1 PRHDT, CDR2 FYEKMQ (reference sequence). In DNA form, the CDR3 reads TGTGCCAGCAGCAGCAGGAGAGGGTCTTTCTTT. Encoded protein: CASSSRRGSFF.

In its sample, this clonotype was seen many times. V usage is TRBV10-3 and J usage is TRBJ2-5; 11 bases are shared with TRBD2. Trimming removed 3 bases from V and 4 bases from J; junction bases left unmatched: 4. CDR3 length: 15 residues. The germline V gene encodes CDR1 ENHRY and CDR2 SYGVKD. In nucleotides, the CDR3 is TGTGCCATCAGTGATGCACTAGCGGGAGTAGAGACCCAGTACTTC. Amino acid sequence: CAISDALAGVETQYF.

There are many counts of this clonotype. CDR3 region: CSAHWGETQYF. As DNA, the CDR3 is TGCAGTGCTCACTGGGGAGAGACCCAGTACTTC. The rearrangement uses TRBV20-1 and TRBJ2-5; no clear D gene. Trimming left V 5 bases short and J 4 bases short, with 8 bases between. The CDR3 has 11 amino acids. Per germline, CDR1 DFQATT and CDR2 SNEGSKA (reference sequence).

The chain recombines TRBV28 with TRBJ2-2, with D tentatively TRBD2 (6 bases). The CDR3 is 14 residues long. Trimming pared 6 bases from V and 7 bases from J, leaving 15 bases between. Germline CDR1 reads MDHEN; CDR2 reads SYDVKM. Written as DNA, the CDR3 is TGTGCCAGCAGGAAGGGACTCTTGCTCGGGGAGCTGTTTTTT. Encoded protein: CASRKGLLLGELFF.

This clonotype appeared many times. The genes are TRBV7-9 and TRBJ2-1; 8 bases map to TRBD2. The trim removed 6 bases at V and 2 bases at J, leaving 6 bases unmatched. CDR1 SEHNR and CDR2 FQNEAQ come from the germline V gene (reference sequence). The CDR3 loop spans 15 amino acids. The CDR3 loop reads CASRRSGSTYNEQFF. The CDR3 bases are TGTGCCAGCAGGAGAAGCGGGAGCACCTACAATGAGCAGTTCTTC.

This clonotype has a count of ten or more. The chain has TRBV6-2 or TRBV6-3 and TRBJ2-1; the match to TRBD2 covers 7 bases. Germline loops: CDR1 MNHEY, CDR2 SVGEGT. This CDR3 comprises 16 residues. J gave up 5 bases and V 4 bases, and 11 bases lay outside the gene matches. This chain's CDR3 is CASSFRRASGHNEQFF. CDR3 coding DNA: TGTGCCAGCAGTTTTCGCCGTGCTAGCGGCCACAATGAGCAGTTCTTC.

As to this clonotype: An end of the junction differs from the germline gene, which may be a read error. CDR3 residues: CASTYQTETQYF. CDR3 in DNA: TGTGCCAGCACTTACCAAACGGAGACCCAGTACTTC. The genes are TRBV6-6 and TRBJ2-5, with D unclear. Germline V CDR1 and CDR2: MNHNY, SVGAGI (reference sequence). This CDR3 spans 12 amino acids.

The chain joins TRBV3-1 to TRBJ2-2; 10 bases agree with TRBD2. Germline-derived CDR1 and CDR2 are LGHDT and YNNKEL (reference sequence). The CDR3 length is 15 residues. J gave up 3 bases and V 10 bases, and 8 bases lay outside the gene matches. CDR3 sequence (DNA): TGTGCCACCTGCCCCGGGACTAGCGACACCGGGGAGCTGTTTTTT. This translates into CATCPGTSDTGELFF.

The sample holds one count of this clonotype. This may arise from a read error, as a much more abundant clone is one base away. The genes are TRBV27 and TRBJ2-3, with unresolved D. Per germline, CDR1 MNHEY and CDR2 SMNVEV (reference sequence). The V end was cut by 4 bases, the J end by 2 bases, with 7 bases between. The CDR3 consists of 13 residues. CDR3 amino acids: CASSSFNTDTQYF. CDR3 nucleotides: TGTGCCAGCAGTTCATTCAACACAGATACGCAGTATTTT.

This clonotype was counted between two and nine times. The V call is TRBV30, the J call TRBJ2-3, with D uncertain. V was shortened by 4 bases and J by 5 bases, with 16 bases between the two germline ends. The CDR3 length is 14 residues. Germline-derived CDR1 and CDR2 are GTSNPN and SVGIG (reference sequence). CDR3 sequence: CAWTGVLFGDTQYF. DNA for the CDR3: TGTGCCTGGACGGGCGTTCTTTTCGGAGATACGCAGTATTTT.